Shown below are 21 T cell receptor beta chains from a single sample sequenced in a study of blood T cell repertoires in COVID-19. Method: immunoSEQ multiplex PCR; TCRdb's copy keeps in-frame clones and lacks some. The data show about 58,000 clones, with around 78% seen just once and under 5% held by the top ten. The sequencing sample was made of peripheral blood. The receptor source for this set is a human donor in a cohort sampled during active COVID-19.

The gene calls are TRBV11-3 and TRBJ2-1; 15 nucleotides match TRBD2. The V gene end was trimmed by 2 bases and the J gene end by 8 bases; junction bases not matched to a gene: 7. CDR3 size: 17 residues. Germline lookup yields CDR1 SGHNT and CDR2 YENEEA. The CDR3 loop is CASSLSGLAGGLDEQFF. The CDR3 bases are TGTGCCAGCAGCTTAAGTGGACTAGCGGGGGGGTTGGATGAGCAGTTCTTC.

This sequence joins TRBV7-6 and TRBJ2-7; 7 bases are shared with TRBD1. The CDR3 totals 16 residues. Germline CDR1 SGHVS, CDR2 FNYEAQ. V trimming: 2 bases; J trimming: 0 bases; junction bases outside the gene matches: 7. In DNA, the CDR3 is TGTGCCAGCAGCTTATCGGAGACAGGGCCCTCCTACGAGCAGTACTTC. Protein product: CASSLSETGPSYEQYF.

The chain recombines TRBV18 with TRBJ1-3, with a possible D match to TRBD1 (5 bases). Between the trimmed V and J ends, which lost 5 bases and 2 bases, there was a span of 13 bases. The V gene's germline CDR1 is KGHSH and CDR2 LQKENI. The CDR3 length is 15 residues. In nucleotides, the CDR3 is TGTGCCAGCTCATCCACGGCAGGGCCTGGAAACACCATATATTTT. It is translated as CASSSTAGPGNTIYF.

The CDR3 protein is CASSLGQGATNEKLFF. CDR3 nucleotide sequence: TGCGCCAGCAGCTTGGGGCAGGGTGCAACTAATGAAAAACTGTTTTTT. The chain uses TRBV5-1 and TRBJ1-4; weak D call: TRBD1 (5 bases). Germline CDR1 SGHRS, CDR2 YFSETQ. The CDR3 spans 16 residues. V gave up 0 bases and J gave up 0 bases, with 9 bases separating them.

This clone was seen just once. The V gene is TRBV3-1 (or the pseudogene TRBV3-2), the J gene TRBJ1-2; D remains unclear. This CDR3 contains 12 residues. CDR1 and CDR2 from the germline V gene are LGHDT and YNNKEL (reference sequence). Trimming shortened V by 5 bases and J by 2 bases, and 6 bases separated the two germline ends. In DNA, the CDR3 is TGTGCCAGCAGCAGGGAGAACTATGGCTACACCTTC. Protein sequence: CASSRENYGYTF.

In its sample, this clone was seen a few times. The chain employs TRBV25-1 and TRBJ1-2, with a tentative D call TRBD1 (5 bases). The CDR3 loop spans 13 amino acids. Trimming took off 5 bases at V and 8 bases at J, with 15 bases between the two ends. The germline V gene encodes CDR1 MGHDK and CDR2 SYGVNS. The chain's CDR3 is CASSRRGSMGYTF. The CDR3 DNA reads TGTGCCAGCAGTAGGAGGGGCTCTATGGGCTACACCTTC.

The chain uses TRBV19 and TRBJ1-1; TRBD1 matches at 9 bases. The trim removed 5 bases at V and 4 bases at J, leaving 8 bases unmatched. The CDR3 consists of 15 residues. The germline V gene encodes CDR1 LNHDA and CDR2 SQIVND (reference sequence). As DNA, the CDR3 is TGTGCCAGTAGTCCTCCCGGGACAGGGTTCACTGAAGCTTTCTTT. It specifies CASSPPGTGFTEAFF.

The rearrangement links TRBV15 to TRBJ2-7, with 10 nucleotides matching TRBD1. Germline CDR1 LNHNV, CDR2 YYDKDF (reference sequence). V lost 5 bases to trimming and J lost 3 bases; unmatched junction nucleotides: 4. The CDR3 totals 14 residues. CDR3 in amino acids: CATSRDRGNYEQYF. The CDR3 nucleotides read TGTGCCACCAGCCGGGACAGGGGAAACTACGAGCAGTACTTC.

The V and J genes are TRBV28 and TRBJ1-2; D possibly corresponds to TRBD1 (6 bases). The germline V gene has CDR1 MDHEN and CDR2 SYDVKM. The CDR3 length is 13 residues. Deletions cut 3 bases from V and 8 bases from J, with 13 bases between. The CDR3 reads CASSFAGARGYTF. The DNA of the CDR3 is TGTGCCAGCAGTTTCGCAGGGGCGAGGGGCTACACCTTC.

This sequence joins TRBV4-1 and TRBJ2-7; TRBD2 is a possible D gene (6 bases). Between the trimmed V and J ends, which lost 0 bases and 4 bases, there was a span of 10 bases. The CDR3 length is 14 residues. The germline V gene has CDR1 MGHRA and CDR2 YSYEKL. The CDR3 spells CASSQDTTSYEQYF. The CDR3 nucleotides read TGCGCCAGCAGCCAAGATACGACTAGTTACGAGCAGTACTTC.

The chain carries TRBV27 and TRBJ2-2; 8 bases align to TRBD1. Trimming removed 5 bases from V and 1 base from J; junction bases left unmatched: 6. The CDR3 has 16 residues. The germline gives CDR1 MNHEY, CDR2 SMNVEV (reference sequence). DNA of the CDR3: TGTGCCAGCAGTCCCAACAGGGGGTGGAACACCGGGGAGCTGTTTTTT. Translating it yields CASSPNRGWNTGELFF.

DNA for the CDR3: TGTGCCAGCAGTTACCTAGGAGGCACCGGGGAGCTGTTTTTT. Translation gives CASSYLGGTGELFF. The chain combines TRBV6-5 with TRBJ2-2, with D tentatively TRBD2 (5 bases). CDR3 length: 14 amino acids. The V end lost 2 bases, the J end lost 4 bases, and 8 bases lay between the germline ends. The germline V gene has CDR1 MNHEY and CDR2 SVGAGI.

The chain links TRBV9 to TRBJ2-7; 12 bases map to TRBD2. Trimming at V came to 1 base and at J to 5 bases, leaving 7 bases not matched to a gene. The germline V gene has CDR1 SGDLS and CDR2 YYNGEE. CDR3 size: 16 residues. The CDR3 is CASSVYLAGGPNEQYF. The CDR3 coding sequence is TGTGCCAGCAGCGTATATCTAGCGGGAGGGCCGAACGAGCAGTACTTC.

The count of this clone is one. V usage is TRBV4-2 and J usage is TRBJ2-7; D might be TRBD2 (5 bases). This CDR3 region has 15 residues. From germline, CDR1 is LGHNA and CDR2 YNFKEQ. V lost 4 bases to trimming and J lost 1 base, with 14 bases between them. In DNA form, the CDR3 reads TGTGCCAGCAGCCGAGGAGGACCTGGGTCCTACGAGCAGTACTTC. It encodes CASSRGGPGSYEQYF.

The chain carries TRBV10-3 and TRBJ1-5; D not certain. From germline, CDR1 is ENHRY and CDR2 SYGVKD. Trimming left V 0 bases short and J 3 bases short, with 12 bases between. CDR3 length: 16 amino acids. CDR3 nucleotides: TGTGCCATCAGTGAGTCGTCGGGATACTACAATCAGCCCCAGCATTTT. Translation gives CAISESSGYYNQPQHF.

V gene TRBV5-8 combines with J gene TRBJ2-7, with D possibly being TRBD1 (5 bases). In germline, CDR1 is SGHTS, CDR2 YDEGEE. This CDR3 is 15 amino acids long. The ends were cut back, 2 bases at V and 4 bases at J, with 16 bases in the middle. The CDR3 coding sequence is TGTGCCAGCAGCTTCGGCGACAGCTATTCTTACGAGCAGTACTTC. Residues: CASSFGDSYSYEQYF.

This clone has just a few counts. This chain links TRBV4-3 with TRBJ2-6; 7 nucleotides agree with TRBD2. The germline gives CDR1 LGHNA, CDR2 YSLEER. This CDR3 comprises 16 residues. Trimming removed 0 bases from V and 3 bases from J; junction bases left unmatched: 2. CDR3 in amino acids: CASSQEPGGGANVLTF. For the CDR3, the DNA is TGCGCCAGCAGCCAAGAACCGGGAGGTGGGGCCAACGTCCTGACTTTC.

The count of this clone is one. J is TRBJ2-7 and V is TRBV28, with D unclear. Trimming left V 5 bases short and J 2 bases short, with 13 bases between. The CDR3 has 14 amino acids. Per the germline V gene, CDR1 is MDHEN and CDR2 is SYDVKM. The CDR3 protein is CASSLLTAPYEQYF. Here the CDR3 DNA reads TGTGCCAGCAGTCTGCTTACAGCTCCCTACGAGCAGTACTTC.

The chain joins TRBV7-8 to TRBJ2-5, with a possible D match to TRBD1 (7 bases). Germline values: CDR1 SGHVS, CDR2 FQNEAQ. The V end lost 1 base, the J end lost 3 bases, and 18 bases lay between the germline ends. The CDR3 extends over 17 amino acids. The CDR3 loop reads CASSLGVTRGAKETQYF. In DNA, the CDR3 is TGTGCCAGCAGCTTAGGGGTAACCAGGGGGGCCAAAGAGACCCAGTACTTC.

This clone has only a few counts. This rearrangement joins TRBV2 to TRBJ2-7; the match to TRBD2 covers 9 bases. The CDR3 totals 14 residues. Per germline, CDR1 SNHLY and CDR2 FYNNEI. V lost 2 bases to trimming and J lost 3 bases; unmatched junction nucleotides: 2. CDR3 DNA: TGTGCCAGCAGTGAAAATAGCGGGAGCTACGAGCAGTACTTC. Its protein is CASSENSGSYEQYF. Filled out from reference TRBV2 and TRBJ2-7, the complete variable domain reads EPEVTQTPSHQVTQMGQEVILRCVPISNHLYFYWYRQILGQKVEFLVSFYNNEISEKSEIFDDQFSVERPDGSNFTLKIRSTKLEDSAMYFCASSENSGSYEQYFGPGTRLTVT.

The rearrangement links TRBV10-1 to TRBJ2-7; D possibly corresponds to TRBD1 (6 bases). The CDR3 has 17 residues. Germline lookup yields CDR1 WNHNN and CDR2 SYGVQD (reference sequence). V was trimmed by 4 bases and J by 4 bases, leaving 23 bases between them. CDR3 sequence reads: CASSVPGQLRGIYEQYF. In nucleotides, the CDR3 is TGCGCCAGCAGTGTACCGGGACAACTGAGGGGTATTTACGAGCAGTACTTC.